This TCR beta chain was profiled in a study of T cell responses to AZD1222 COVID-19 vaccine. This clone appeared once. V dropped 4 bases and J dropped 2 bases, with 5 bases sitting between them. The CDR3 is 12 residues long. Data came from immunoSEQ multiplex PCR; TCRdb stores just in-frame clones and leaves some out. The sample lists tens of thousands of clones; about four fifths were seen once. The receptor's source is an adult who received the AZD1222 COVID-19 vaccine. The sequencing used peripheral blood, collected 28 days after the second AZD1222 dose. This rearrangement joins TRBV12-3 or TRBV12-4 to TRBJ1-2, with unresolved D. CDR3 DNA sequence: TGTGCCAGCAGTTCCACGAACTATGGCTACACCTTC. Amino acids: CASSSTNYGYTF.